The clone carrying this T cell receptor (beta chain) appeared a few times. This record comes from a study of T-cell reconstitution after alpha-beta-depleted transplantation in children. The germline V gene encodes CDR1 SGHRS and CDR2 YFSETQ. The V and J ends lost 0 bases and 7 bases respectively, with 20 bases between them. This CDR3 has 17 residues. Unique molecular identifiers tagged the TCRbeta library. TCRdb reprocessed the PCR reads with MiXCR, giving one entry per CDR3 protein. The sample shows 200,000 to 300,000 distinct CDR3 sequences, 12% of them seen only once. This specimen consisted of PBMCs from the stem cell graft donor, obtained from the stem cell graft. The TCR was taken from a human donor who donated a stem cell graft to a child with acute lymphoblastic leukemia. The chain recombines TRBV5-1 with TRBJ2-1, with D possibly called TRBD1 or TRBD2 (5 bases each). The CDR3 spells CASSLDSGKARGNEQFF. The CDR3, as DNA: TGCGCCAGCAGCTTGGATTCAGGGAAAGCTCGGGGTAATGAGCAGTTCTTC.